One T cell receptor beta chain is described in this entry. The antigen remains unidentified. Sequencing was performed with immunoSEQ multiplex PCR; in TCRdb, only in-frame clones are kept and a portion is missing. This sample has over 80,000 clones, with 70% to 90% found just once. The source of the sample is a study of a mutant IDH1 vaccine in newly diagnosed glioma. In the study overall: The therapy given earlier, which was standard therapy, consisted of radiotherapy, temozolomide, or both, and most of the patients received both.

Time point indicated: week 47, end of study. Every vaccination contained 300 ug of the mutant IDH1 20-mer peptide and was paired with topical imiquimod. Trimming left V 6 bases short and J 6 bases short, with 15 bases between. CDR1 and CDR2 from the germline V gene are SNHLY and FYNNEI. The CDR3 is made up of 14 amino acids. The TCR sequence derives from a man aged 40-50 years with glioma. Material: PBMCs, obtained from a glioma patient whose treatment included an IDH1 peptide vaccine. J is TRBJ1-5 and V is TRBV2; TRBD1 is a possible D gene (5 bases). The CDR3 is CASRRRGEGQPQHF. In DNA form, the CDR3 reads TGTGCCAGCAGGCGTCGGGGGGAGGGTCAGCCCCAGCATTTT.